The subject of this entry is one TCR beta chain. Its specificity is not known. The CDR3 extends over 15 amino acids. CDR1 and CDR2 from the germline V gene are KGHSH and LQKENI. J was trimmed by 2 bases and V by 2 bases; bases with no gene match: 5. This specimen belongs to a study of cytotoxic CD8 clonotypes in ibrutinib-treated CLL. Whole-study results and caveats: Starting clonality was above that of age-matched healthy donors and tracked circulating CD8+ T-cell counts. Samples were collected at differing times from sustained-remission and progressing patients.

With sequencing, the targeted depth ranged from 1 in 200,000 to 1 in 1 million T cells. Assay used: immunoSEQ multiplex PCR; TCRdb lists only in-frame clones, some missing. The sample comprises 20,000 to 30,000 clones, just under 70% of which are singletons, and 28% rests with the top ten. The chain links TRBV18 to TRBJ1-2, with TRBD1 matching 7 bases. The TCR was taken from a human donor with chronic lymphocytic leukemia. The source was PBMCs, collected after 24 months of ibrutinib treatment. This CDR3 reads CASSPRDSINYGYTF. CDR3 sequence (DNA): TGTGCCAGCTCACCAAGGGACAGCATAAACTATGGCTACACCTTC. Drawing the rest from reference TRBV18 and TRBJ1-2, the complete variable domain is NAGVMQNPRHLVRRRGQEARLRCSPMKGHSHVYWYRQLPEEGLKFMVYLQKENIIDESGMPKERFSAEFPKEGPSILRIQQVVRGDSAAYFCASSPRDSINYGYTFGSGTRLTVV.